The 30 T cell receptor beta chains below come from one sample, sequenced in a study of tumour-infiltrating T cells in Burkitt lymphoma. Here immunoSEQ multiplex PCR was the method, and the copy in TCRdb shows in-frame clones only, minus some. The table lists around 48,000 clones, about a third of them singletons, with about 3% in the top ten. The specimen was tumor tissue. Receptors originate from a human donor with Burkitt lymphoma.

This clone has just a few counts. The V gene is TRBV5-4, the J gene TRBJ2-6, with D possibly being TRBD2 (5 bases). Germline loops: CDR1 SGHNT, CDR2 YYREEE (reference sequence). The CDR3 sequence is 14 residues long. V lost 7 bases, J lost 2 bases, and 10 bases lay in between. CDR3 nucleotide sequence: TGTGCCAGCTATGACGGGACTGGGGCCAACGTCCTGACTTTC. Translation: CASYDGTGANVLTF. Full variable domain (rest looked up from reference TRBV5-4 and TRBJ2-6): ETGVTQSPTHLIKTRGQQVTLRCSSQSGHNTVSWYQQALGQGPQFIFQYYREEENGRGNFPPRFSGLQFPNYSSELNVNALELDDSALYLCASYDGTGANVLTFGAGSRLTVL.

The chain recombines TRBV7-8 with TRBJ1-1; possible D gene TRBD1, 5 bases. V lost 0 bases and J lost 4, with 21 bases in between. The CDR3 has 18 residues. From germline, CDR1 is SGHVS and CDR2 FQNEAQ. The CDR3 is CASSLAIPDSSWATEAFF. CDR3 DNA: TGTGCCAGCAGCTTAGCGATCCCAGACAGCTCCTGGGCCACTGAAGCTTTCTTT.

This chain connects TRBV4-3 to TRBJ1-1; D remains unclear. The germline gives CDR1 LGHNA, CDR2 YSLEER. This CDR3 comprises 14 residues. V lost 1 base to trimming and J lost 1 base, with 7 bases between them. The DNA for the CDR3 is TGCGCCAGCAGCCAAGGGGGAACGAACACTGAAGCTTTCTTT. Its protein is CASSQGGTNTEAFF.

This clone was recorded a few times. The DNA of the CDR3 is TGTGCCAGCAGCCGGGACAGTACACTTGTCTCTGGGACAGATACGCAGTATTTT. Translating it yields CASSRDSTLVSGTDTQYF. The V and J genes are TRBV27 and TRBJ2-3; 7 bases are shared with TRBD1. The germline V gene encodes CDR1 MNHEY and CDR2 SMNVEV (reference sequence). The J segment lost 3 bases and the V segment lost 6 bases, leaving 18 bases of the junction unmatched. This CDR3 is 18 amino acids long.

This clone showed up just a few times. V and J are TRBV5-4 and TRBJ2-3; 8 bases are shared with TRBD2. This CDR3 is built from 14 residues. J lost 4 bases, V lost 2 bases, and 3 bases had no gene match. Germline CDR1 is SGHNT and CDR2 is YYREEE (reference sequence). The CDR3 region is CASSLPGGADTQYF. CDR3 coding DNA: TGTGCCAGCAGCTTACCGGGGGGGGCAGATACGCAGTATTTT.

V is TRBV9 and J is TRBJ2-2; no clear D. CDR1 is SGDLS and CDR2 is YYNGEE in the germline V gene. V shed 3 bases and J shed 6 bases, with 9 bases lying between them. This CDR3 comprises 13 residues. The CDR3 DNA sequence: TGTGCCAGCAGCGCGCGAGGTCCCGGGGAGCTGTTTTTT. Amino acids: CASSARGPGELFF. The full variable domain, its missing parts supplied by reference TRBV9 and TRBJ2-2, is DSGVTQTPKHLITATGQRVTLRCSPRSGDLSVYWYQQSLDQGLQFLIQYYNGEERAKGNILERFSAQQFPDLHSELNLSSLELGDSALYFCASSARGPGELFFGEGSRLTVL.

This clone has just a few counts. The rearrangement uses TRBV5-6 and TRBJ2-2; D gene ambiguous. V was cut by 0 bases and J by 3 bases, with 6 bases left in between. Germline V CDR1 and CDR2: SGHDT, YYEEEE. This CDR3 is 14 amino acids long. CDR3 loop: CASSLVTHTGELFF. The CDR3 DNA reads as TGTGCCAGCAGCTTGGTGACTCACACCGGGGAGCTGTTTTTT. The full variable domain, its missing parts supplied by reference TRBV5-6 and TRBJ2-2, is DAGVTQSPTHLIKTRGQQVTLRCSPKSGHDTVSWYQQALGQGPQFIFQYYEEEERQRGNFPDRFSGHQFPNYSSELNVNALLLGDSALYLCASSLVTHTGELFFGEGSRLTVL.

This rearrangement joins TRBV7-9 to TRBJ1-2, with 11 bases identical to TRBD1. The CDR3 is 15 amino acids. The V and J ends lost 5 bases and 3 bases, in that order; junction bases with no gene match: 5. CDR1 is SEHNR, CDR2 FQNEAQ, per germline (reference sequence). This CDR3 reads CASSPMGQGDYGYTF. The CDR3, as DNA: TGTGCCAGCAGCCCGATGGGACAGGGGGACTATGGCTACACCTTC.

The V and J genes are TRBV9 and TRBJ2-1; the D gene could be TRBD1 or TRBD2 (5 bases each). Germline loops: CDR1 SGDLS, CDR2 YYNGEE. Deletions cut 0 bases from V and 5 bases from J, with 9 bases between. The CDR3 contains 14 residues. This CDR3 is CASSVDGTNNEQFF. The CDR3 DNA follows: TGTGCCAGCAGCGTAGACGGGACGAACAATGAGCAGTTCTTC.

Only a few counts were recorded for this clone. V gene TRBV30 combines with J gene TRBJ1-5; D uncertain. Germline assignment: CDR1 GTSNPN and CDR2 SVGIG (reference sequence). The CDR3 loop spans 15 amino acids. V lost 3 bases and J lost 7, with 19 bases in between. The DNA for the CDR3 is TGTGCCTGGAGATTGGAGGAAGGGATAGGGCAGCCCCAGCATTTT. Protein sequence: CAWRLEEGIGQPQHF.

This clone appeared a few times. The J gene is TRBJ1-1, the V gene TRBV5-6; a possible D gene is TRBD1 (5 bases). Germline V gene sequence: CDR1 SGHDT, CDR2 YYEEEE. CDR3 length: 14 amino acids. Trimming took 0 bases from V and 3 from J, leaving 9 bases between them. The CDR3 coding sequence is TGTGCCAGCAGCTTGGCCGGGGCGCACACTGAAGCTTTCTTT. This gives the protein CASSLAGAHTEAFF.

This rearrangement joins TRBV19 to TRBJ2-1; D may match TRBD1 or TRBD2 (5 bases each). CDR1 and CDR2 (germline): LNHDA, SQIVND (reference sequence). This CDR3 contains 20 residues. V was clipped by 2 bases and J by 0 bases, with 23 bases between them. The CDR3, as DNA: TGTGCCAGTAGTATACCCCGTTTTTTCGGGGCCGCTAGCTCCTACAATGAGCAGTTCTTC. Amino acids: CASSIPRFFGAASSYNEQFF.

The table lists this clone with a few counts. The J gene is TRBJ2-3, the V gene TRBV4-1; the match to TRBD2 covers 12 bases. Germline V lookup: CDR1 MGHRA, CDR2 YSYEKL. There are 16 residues in the CDR3. J was trimmed by 0 bases and V by 4 bases; bases with no gene match: 2. CDR3 amino acids: CASSRGLAGSTDTQYF. CDR3 coding DNA: TGCGCCAGCAGCCGCGGACTAGCGGGGAGCACAGATACGCAGTATTTT.

V and J are TRBV7-9 and TRBJ2-3; the D gene is possibly TRBD1 (5 bases). The germline gives CDR1 SEHNR, CDR2 FQNEAQ (reference sequence). Trimming took off 3 bases at V and 6 bases at J, with 7 bases between the two ends. This CDR3 region has 12 residues. DNA of the CDR3: TGTGCCAGCAGCTTCTGGGGCGATACGCAGTATTTT. This codes for CASSFWGDTQYF.

The genes are TRBV6-1 and TRBJ1-3; D is uncertain. The CDR3 runs 14 residues. Trimming stripped 8 bases from V and 0 bases from J, with 11 bases between. CDR1 is MNHNS, CDR2 SASEGT, per germline. Here the CDR3 reads CASGLRLSGNTIYF. The CDR3 DNA sequence: TGTGCCAGCGGACTCAGGCTCTCTGGAAACACCATATATTTT.

V usage is TRBV5-5 and J usage is TRBJ2-3, with 7 nucleotides matching TRBD2. The junction had 5 bases not matched to a gene; V was cut back by 4 bases and J by 3 bases. Germline-derived CDR1 and CDR2 are SGHKS and YYEKEE (reference sequence). There are 14 residues in the CDR3. Here the CDR3 reads CASSPTGGTDTQYF. In DNA, the CDR3 is TGTGCCAGCAGCCCCACGGGGGGAACAGATACGCAGTATTTT.

The chain carries TRBV6-6 and TRBJ2-1; D remains unclear. Looked up from germline, CDR1 is MNHNY and CDR2 is SVGAGI (reference sequence). Trimming cost V 11 bases and J 0 bases, with 11 bases left between them. The CDR3 runs to 13 residues. The CDR3 sequence is CACGPNSYNEQFF. The DNA of the CDR3 is TGTGCCTGCGGACCGAACTCCTACAATGAGCAGTTCTTC.

Only a few counts were recorded for this clone. The rearrangement joins TRBV5-6 to TRBJ2-7, with D uncertain. The CDR3 totals 12 residues. Trimming cost V 4 bases and J 5 bases, with 10 bases left between them. Germline lookup yields CDR1 SGHDT and CDR2 YYEEEE. CDR3 DNA: TGTGCCAGCAGCCCTGGGTCCCACGAGCAGTACTTC. Its translation is CASSPGSHEQYF.

This clone was seen only a few times. The chain employs TRBV5-8 and TRBJ1-5; the match to TRBD1 covers 8 bases. There are 15 residues in the CDR3. Trimming took 3 bases from V and 2 from J; bases not matched to a gene: 4. In germline, CDR1 is SGHTS, CDR2 YDEGEE. The chain's CDR3 is CASSSTGAGNQPQHF. The CDR3 coding sequence is TGTGCCAGCAGCTCGACAGGGGCGGGCAATCAGCCCCAGCATTTT.

This chain connects TRBV6-1 to TRBJ2-2; no clear D. CDR1 and CDR2 from the germline V gene are MNHNS and SASEGT. V was clipped by 4 bases and J by 2 bases, with 8 bases between them. The length of the CDR3 is 14 residues. CDR3 nucleotide sequence: TGTGCCAGCAGTGTTAGACTTAACACCGGGGAGCTGTTTTTT. Translation: CASSVRLNTGELFF.

The rearrangement links TRBV14 to TRBJ2-3; D unclear. The CDR3 is 14 amino acids. The germline gives CDR1 SGHDN, CDR2 FVKESK. V dropped 2 bases and J dropped 2 bases, with 8 bases sitting between them. CDR3 bases: TGTGCCAGCAGCCAATATAGGCTCACAGATACGCAGTATTTT. Its translation: CASSQYRLTDTQYF.

This clone has more than one count but fewer than ten. The genes are TRBV19 and TRBJ1-2; D unresolved. The CDR3 is 13 amino acids. V gave up 1 base and J gave up 6 bases, with 9 bases separating them. From germline, CDR1 is LNHDA and CDR2 SQIVND (reference sequence). The CDR3 protein is CASSIGALDGYTF. The DNA of the CDR3 is TGTGCCAGTAGTATAGGGGCTCTTGATGGCTACACCTTC. The full variable domain, completed using reference TRBV19 and TRBJ1-2, is DGGITQSPKYLFRKEGQNVTLSCEQNLNHDAMYWYRQDPGQGLRLIYYSQIVNDFQKGDIAEGYSVSREKKESFPLTVTSAQKNPTAFYLCASSIGALDGYTFGSGTRLTVV.

CDR3 DNA sequence: TGTGCCAGCAGCCAAGATCGAAGCACGGACCGAACTGAAGCTTTCTTT. It codes for CASSQDRSTDRTEAFF. The chain recombines TRBV4-2 with TRBJ1-1; D not resolved. The CDR3 covers 16 residues. Trimming removed 0 bases from V and 5 bases from J, with 16 bases in between. Germline V gene lookup returns CDR1 LGHNA and CDR2 YNFKEQ.

In its sample, this clone was seen a few times. The chain is built from TRBV4-3 and TRBJ2-7; possibly TRBD1 or TRBD2 for D (5 bases each). Germline CDR1 reads LGHNA; CDR2 reads YSLEER. V was trimmed by 1 base and J by 13 bases, leaving 17 bases between them. The CDR3 spans 13 residues. CDR3 in DNA: TGCGCCAGCAGCCAAGTGGTGGGGACGAACGAATACTTC. Its protein is CASSQVVGTNEYF.

The rearrangement links TRBV7-3 to TRBJ2-3, with D tentatively TRBD1 or TRBD2 (6 bases each). The CDR3 is made up of 15 amino acids. Trimming shortened V by 5 bases and J by 6 bases, and 18 bases separated the two germline ends. Germline V CDR1 and CDR2: SGHTA, FQGTGA. This CDR3 reads CASSLGTPGVDTQYF. CDR3 coding DNA: TGTGCCAGCAGCCTAGGGACACCGGGGGTGGATACGCAGTATTTT.

The chain combines TRBV4-1 with TRBJ2-1; 16 positions match TRBD2. Per the germline V gene, CDR1 is MGHRA and CDR2 is YSYEKL. CDR3 length equals 17 residues. V dropped 0 bases and J dropped 10; count of bases not matched to a gene: 6. The CDR3 nucleotides read TGCGCCAGCAGCCAAGATCCCGGGACTAGCGGGGGGGGCGAGCAGTTCTTC. Its protein product is CASSQDPGTSGGGEQFF.

The V gene is TRBV7-2, the J gene TRBJ2-5; perhaps TRBD1 as D (5 bases). Trimming removed 4 bases from V and 7 bases from J, with 7 bases in between. This CDR3 is 11 amino acids long. Germline V gene sequence: CDR1 SGHTA, CDR2 FQGNSA. In nucleotides, the CDR3 is TGTGCCAGCAGCTCAAGGGGGACCCAGTACTTC. Translation gives CASSSRGTQYF.

There are a few counts of this clone. The chain couples TRBV10-1 to TRBJ1-2, with D possibly being TRBD1 (5 bases). Trimming shortened V by 6 bases and J by 4 bases, and 12 bases separated the two germline ends. This CDR3 is 13 amino acids long. Germline CDR1 is WNHNN and CDR2 is SYGVQD (reference sequence). Written as DNA, the CDR3 is TGCGCCAGCAGAGTCAGGGTCCTCTATGGCTACACCTTC. Translated, it gives CASRVRVLYGYTF.

This clone was seen more than once but under ten times. V is TRBV5-1 and J is TRBJ2-5; 11 nucleotides line up with TRBD2. The germline gives CDR1 SGHRS, CDR2 YFSETQ. This CDR3 spans 17 amino acids. Losses at the gene ends were 0 bases for V and 5 bases for J; bases not matched to a gene: 9. CDR3 loop: CASSLEGLADSLETQYF. The DNA for the CDR3 is TGCGCCAGCAGCTTGGAGGGACTAGCGGATTCCCTGGAGACCCAGTACTTC.

Only a few counts were recorded for this clone. CDR3 sequence reads: CASSIDWKGDYGYTF. DNA for the CDR3: TGTGCCAGTAGTATAGATTGGAAGGGTGACTATGGCTACACCTTC. The chain uses TRBV19 and TRBJ1-2; no reliable D call. Germline V gene lookup returns CDR1 LNHDA and CDR2 SQIVND (reference sequence). The CDR3 sequence is 15 residues long. V lost 0 bases to trimming and J lost 3 bases, with 11 bases between them.